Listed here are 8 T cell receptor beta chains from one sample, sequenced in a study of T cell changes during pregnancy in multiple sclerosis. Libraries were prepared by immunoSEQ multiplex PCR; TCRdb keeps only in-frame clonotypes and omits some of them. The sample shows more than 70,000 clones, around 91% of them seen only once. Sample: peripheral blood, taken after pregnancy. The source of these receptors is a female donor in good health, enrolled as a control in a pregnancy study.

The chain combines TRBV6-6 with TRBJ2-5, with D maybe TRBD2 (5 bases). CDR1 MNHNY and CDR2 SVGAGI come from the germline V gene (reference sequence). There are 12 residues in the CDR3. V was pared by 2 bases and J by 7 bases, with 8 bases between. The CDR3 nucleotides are TGTGCCAGCAGTTACGGGGAGAGGACCCAGTACTTC. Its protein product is CASSYGERTQYF.

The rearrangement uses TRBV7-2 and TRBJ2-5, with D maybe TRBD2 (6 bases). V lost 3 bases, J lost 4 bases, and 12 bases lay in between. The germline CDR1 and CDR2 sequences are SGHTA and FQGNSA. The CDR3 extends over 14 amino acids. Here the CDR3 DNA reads TGTGCCAGCAGCTTGGGTACGGGGGTAGAGACCCAGTACTTC. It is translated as CASSLGTGVETQYF.

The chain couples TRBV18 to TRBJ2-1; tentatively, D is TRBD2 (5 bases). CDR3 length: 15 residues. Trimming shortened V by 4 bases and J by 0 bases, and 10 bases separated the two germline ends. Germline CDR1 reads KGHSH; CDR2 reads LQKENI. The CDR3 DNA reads TGTGCCAGCTCACAGGACTCAAGCTCCTACAATGAGCAGTTCTTC. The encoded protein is CASSQDSSSYNEQFF. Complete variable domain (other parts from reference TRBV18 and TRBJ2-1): NAGVMQNPRHLVRRRGQEARLRCSPMKGHSHVYWYRQLPEEGLKFMVYLQKENIIDESGMPKERFSAEFPKEGPSILRIQQVVRGDSAAYFCASSQDSSSYNEQFFGPGTRLTVL.

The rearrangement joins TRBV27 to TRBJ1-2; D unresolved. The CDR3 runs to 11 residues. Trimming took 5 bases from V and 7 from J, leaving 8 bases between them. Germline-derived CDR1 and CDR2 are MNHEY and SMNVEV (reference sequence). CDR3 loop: CASSDNSGYTF. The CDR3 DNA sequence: TGTGCCAGCAGTGATAATAGTGGCTACACCTTC.

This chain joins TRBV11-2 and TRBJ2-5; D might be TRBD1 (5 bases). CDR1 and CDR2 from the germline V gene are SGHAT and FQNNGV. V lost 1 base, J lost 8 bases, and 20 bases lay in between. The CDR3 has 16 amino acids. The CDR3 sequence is CASSLGQGTPIETQYF. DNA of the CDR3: TGTGCCAGCAGCTTAGGGCAGGGCACACCAATAGAAACCCAGTACTTC.

CDR3 sequence reads: CASSQKIGGMGQNIQYF. The CDR3 DNA reads as TGTGCCAGCAGCCAGAAGATAGGGGGAATGGGCCAAAACATTCAGTACTTC. The chain has TRBV4-2 and TRBJ2-4; possibly TRBD1 for D (6 bases). Between the trimmed V and J ends, which lost 3 bases and 5 bases, there was a span of 20 bases. This CDR3 spans 17 amino acids. From germline, CDR1 is LGHNA and CDR2 YNFKEQ.

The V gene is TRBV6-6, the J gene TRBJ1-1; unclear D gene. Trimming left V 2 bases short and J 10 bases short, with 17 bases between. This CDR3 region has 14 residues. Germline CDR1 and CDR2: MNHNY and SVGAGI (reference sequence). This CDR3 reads CASSYAGSSRGAFF. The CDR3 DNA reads TGTGCCAGCAGTTACGCCGGGTCTTCTAGAGGAGCTTTCTTT.

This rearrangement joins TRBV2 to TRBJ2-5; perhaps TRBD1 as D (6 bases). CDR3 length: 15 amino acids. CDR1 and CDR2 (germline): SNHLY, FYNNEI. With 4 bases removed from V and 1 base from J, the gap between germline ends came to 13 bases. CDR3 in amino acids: CASSAVQGFQETQYF. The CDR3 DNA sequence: TGTGCCAGCAGTGCAGTGCAGGGGTTCCAAGAGACCCAGTACTTC.